This T cell receptor beta chain came from a study of blood T cell repertoires in COVID-19. Study summary: PBMCs, B-cell-depleted T cells, or T cells were the source of the cDNA or gDNA that made up the material.

Data came from immunoSEQ multiplex PCR; TCRdb stores just in-frame clones and leaves some out. Of tens of thousands of clones in the sample, 84% were seen once. V gave up 4 bases and J gave up 1 base, with 11 bases separating them. The germline V gene encodes CDR1 LNHDA and CDR2 SQIVND (reference sequence). The CDR3 contains 15 residues. The sample was peripheral blood. The origin of this receptor is a man aged 55 to 70 with acute or convalescent COVID-19. This chain uses TRBV19 with TRBJ1-3; D gene uncertain. The chain's CDR3 is CASSTRRESGNTIYF. The DNA for the CDR3 is TGTGCCAGTAGTACCCGGCGGGAATCTGGAAACACCATATATTTT.